This T cell receptor (beta chain) was recorded in a study of cytomegalovirus exposure and HLA in healthy donors. Points from the study as a whole: High sensitivity and specificity were reportedly achieved when the classifier diagnosed cytomegalovirus status. In a later analysis, HLA-associated TCR beta chains were more clonally expanded than equally common others.

The PCR ran on 60 Vbeta and 13 Jbeta primers. Under the authors' procedure: Among the unique TCR beta chains that a later analysis counted, about 84 million in all, 9.5 million to 12 million were shared. Profiling relied on immunoSEQ multiplex PCR, and the TCRdb table lists in-frame clones only, not all of them. V, J and clone size reflect that table, while D and trimming were determined from the DNA. Altogether some 180,000 clones are present, roughly four fifths being singletons, with the ten largest covering under 2%. With 7 bases clipped from V and 8 bases from J, the junction kept 12 bases outside the gene matches. The germline gives CDR1 MNHEY, CDR2 SVGAGI. The CDR3 has 15 residues. Regarding this clone: The target antigen is unknown.

This rearrangement joins TRBV6-5 to TRBJ2-1, with TRBD1 identical over 9 bases. The TCR sequence derives from a man between 25 and 39 years old in good health and CMV-seronegative. Sequencing was performed on PBMCs. The CDR3: CASNLRDRVADEQFF. CDR3 nucleotides: TGTGCCAGCAATTTACGGGACAGGGTCGCAGATGAGCAGTTCTTC.